This T cell receptor (beta chain) was documented in a study of blood T cells in healthy people across ages. Study results and caveats: With age, beta diversity per million T cells declined roughly linearly, significantly by approximately 41.

There are a few counts of this clonotype. Its target is not known. Combining a sample-barcoded 5' primer with a J-beta primer mix, a second PCR ran for roughly 7 to 12 cycles. TCRdb called the 5' RACE reads again in MiXCR, with one record for every CDR3 protein. The data contain under 1,000,000 distinct CDR3 sequences, around 36% of them seen just once; the ten biggest clones take up approximately 12%. The ends were cut back, 5 bases at V and 5 bases at J, with 23 bases in the middle. Per the germline V gene, CDR1 is LGHNA and CDR2 is YNFKEQ. CDR3 length: 17 amino acids. The sequenced material came from blood. The V call is TRBV4-2, the J call TRBJ2-3; D is possibly TRBD2 (7 bases). The source of this sequence is a man between 18 and 35 years old in good health. Here the CDR3 DNA reads TGTGCCAGCAGCTCGGAGCCGCGGGGGCGTTCCGGAGATACGCAGTATTTT. This encodes CASSSEPRGRSGDTQYF.